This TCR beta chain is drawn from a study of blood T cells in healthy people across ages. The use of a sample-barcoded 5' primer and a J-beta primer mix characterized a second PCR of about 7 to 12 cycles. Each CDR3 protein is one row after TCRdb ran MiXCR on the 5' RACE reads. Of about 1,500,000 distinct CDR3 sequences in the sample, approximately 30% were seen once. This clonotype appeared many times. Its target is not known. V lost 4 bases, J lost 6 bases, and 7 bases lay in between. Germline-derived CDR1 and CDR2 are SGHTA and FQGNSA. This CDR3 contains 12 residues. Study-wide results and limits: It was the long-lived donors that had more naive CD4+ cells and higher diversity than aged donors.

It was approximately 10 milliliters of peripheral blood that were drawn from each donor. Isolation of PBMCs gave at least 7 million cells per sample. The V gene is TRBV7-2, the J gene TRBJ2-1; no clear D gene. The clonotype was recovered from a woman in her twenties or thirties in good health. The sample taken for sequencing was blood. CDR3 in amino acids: CASSSGPNEQFF. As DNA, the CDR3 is TGTGCCAGCAGCTCCGGGCCCAATGAGCAGTTCTTC.